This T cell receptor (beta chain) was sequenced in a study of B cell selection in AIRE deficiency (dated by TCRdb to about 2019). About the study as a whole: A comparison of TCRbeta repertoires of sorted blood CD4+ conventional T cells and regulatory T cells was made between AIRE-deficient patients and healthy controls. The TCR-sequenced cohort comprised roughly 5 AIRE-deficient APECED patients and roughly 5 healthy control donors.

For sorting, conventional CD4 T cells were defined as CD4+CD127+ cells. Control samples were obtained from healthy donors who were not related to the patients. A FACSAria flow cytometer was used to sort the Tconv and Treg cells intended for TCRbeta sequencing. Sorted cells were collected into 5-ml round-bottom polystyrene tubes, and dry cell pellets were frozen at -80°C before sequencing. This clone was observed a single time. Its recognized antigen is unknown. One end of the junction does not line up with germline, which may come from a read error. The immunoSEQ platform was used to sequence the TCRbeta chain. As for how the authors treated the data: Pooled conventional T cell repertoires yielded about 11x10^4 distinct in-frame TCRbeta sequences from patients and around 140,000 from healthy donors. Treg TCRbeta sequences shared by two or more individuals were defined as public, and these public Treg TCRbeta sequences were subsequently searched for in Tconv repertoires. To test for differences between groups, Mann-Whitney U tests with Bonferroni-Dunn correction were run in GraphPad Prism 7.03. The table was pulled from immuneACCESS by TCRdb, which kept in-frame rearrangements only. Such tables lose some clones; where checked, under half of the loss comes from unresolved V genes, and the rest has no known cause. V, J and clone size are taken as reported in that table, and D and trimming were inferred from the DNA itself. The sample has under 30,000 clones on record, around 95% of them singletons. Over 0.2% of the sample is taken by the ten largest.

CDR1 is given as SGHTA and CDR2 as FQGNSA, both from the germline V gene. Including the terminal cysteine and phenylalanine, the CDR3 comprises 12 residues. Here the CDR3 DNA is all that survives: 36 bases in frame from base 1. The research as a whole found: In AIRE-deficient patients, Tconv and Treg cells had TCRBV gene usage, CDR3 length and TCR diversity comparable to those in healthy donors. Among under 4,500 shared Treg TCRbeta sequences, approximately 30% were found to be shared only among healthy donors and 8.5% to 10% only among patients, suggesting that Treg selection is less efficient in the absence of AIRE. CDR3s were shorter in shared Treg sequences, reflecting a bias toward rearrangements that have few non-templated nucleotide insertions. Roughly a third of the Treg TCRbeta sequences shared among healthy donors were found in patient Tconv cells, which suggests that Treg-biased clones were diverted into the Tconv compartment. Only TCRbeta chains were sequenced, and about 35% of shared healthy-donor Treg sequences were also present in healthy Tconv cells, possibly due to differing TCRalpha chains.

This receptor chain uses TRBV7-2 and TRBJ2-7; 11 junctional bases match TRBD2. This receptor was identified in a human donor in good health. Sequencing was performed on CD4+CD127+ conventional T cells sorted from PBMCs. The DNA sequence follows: TGTGCCAGCAGCTTAGATCAGACTAGCGGGAAGTTC. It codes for CASSLDQTSGKF.